This paragraph covers one T cell receptor (beta chain) sequence. Its antigen is currently not known. There are no base qualities to consult, and no much larger clone falls within one base. Reading the label with the study, this specimen's treatment or condition is: live attenuated yellow fever vaccine strain. At each blood-draw timepoint, two biological replicates of bulk PBMCs were collected. PBMCs were isolated from peripheral blood using a standard Ficoll-Paque protocol. TriZol was used to extract RNA from bulk PBMCs, CD4 and CD8 fractions, and dextramer-positive and dextramer-negative fractions. From the cysteine through the phenylalanine, the CDR3 covers 14 amino acids. Just CDR3 DNA is preserved here, 42 bases in frame from base 1. V is cut by 3 bases and J by 7 bases, and the space between the germline ends is 14 bases. The data belong to a study of T cells after yellow fever vaccination (dated by TCRdb to between 2018 and 2020). Concerning the study at large: Libraries from fractions with low cell numbers were prepared with the SMART-Seq v4 Ultra Low Input RNA kit. Two healthy male donors made up the cohort, one aged 18 to 30 years and the other aged 30 to 40 years. Blood was drawn at multiple timepoints before and after primary and secondary immunization, with bulk PBMC replicates and cell subsets isolated. To track T-cell clones before and after primary and booster YFV17D yellow fever vaccination, bulk TCR alpha and beta repertoires were sequenced longitudinally. General conclusions and limits of the study: Most clones expanded after primary vaccination (approximately 95% of CD4 and roughly 90% of CD8) were re-detected after the booster, suggesting that broad memory maintenance occurred. Because abundant contaminating clonotypes from the bulk population could be contained in FACS-sorted repertoires, computational filtering was required. Compared with the primary T-cell response, the secondary T-cell response was faster but weaker, reaching its peak on day 5 rather than on day 15. A small share of clonotypes was detected in both CD4 and CD8 compartments, with the overlap likely arising from convergent recombination. Because the study included only a couple of donors, the extent to which the findings can be generalized is limited.

TCR cDNA was synthesized by 5'RACE template switching, through which a universal primer site and unique molecular identifiers were introduced. Priming for cDNA synthesis came from both the TCR alpha and TCR beta constant segments. Library amplification used two PCR steps, and the second PCR step added sample barcodes and sequencing adapters. Sequencing of libraries was done on Illumina HiSeq 2500 (2x100 bp) or NovaSeq (2x150 bp). The original pipeline was this. MIGEC was used to demultiplex reads and collapse the reads into UMI consensus sequences, and MiXCR was used for V(D)J alignment. Vaccine-responding clonotypes were defined with edgeR using replicate PBMC samples, requiring FDR below 0.01 and a log2 fold change above 5 up to day 15. Bulk clonotypes were assigned CD4 or CD8 identity according to which sequenced CD4 or CD8 repertoire held them at higher abundance. Starting from the raw public reads, TCRdb applied fastp trimming at Q25, assembled clones with MiXCR and retained in-frame beta chains. Identical CDR3 protein sequences are pooled into one entry, listed with their most common genes and DNA. These V and J calls rely on TCRdb rather than the paper's analysis. Within this sample are about 370,000 distinct CDR3 sequences, with about 9.9% of them counted one time only. Jointly, the top ten make up roughly a sixth of the sample.

Sequenced here: PBMCs, sampled on the day of the first yellow fever vaccination. This receptor chain uses TRBV12-3 or TRBV12-4 and TRBJ2-3; the D gene is possibly TRBD2, with 5 bases matching. This sequence originates from a man between 18 and 29 years old who received the YFV17D yellow fever vaccine. CDR3 reads: CASSFSLATNTQYF. The nucleotide sequence reads TGTGCCAGCAGTTTTTCCTTAGCGACAAATACGCAGTATTTT.